The 3 T cell receptor beta chains presented below share a single source sample, sequenced in a study of blood T cell repertoires in COVID-19 (dated by TCRdb to about 2020). Library preparation was by the immunoSEQ multiplex PCR assay. TCRdb stores this immuneACCESS table with in-frame sequences only. Part of the clones is absent; in the studies checked, under half of the shortfall reflects unresolved V genes, and no reason is known for the rest. The sample table lists around 160,000 clones, approximately 88% of them with a count of one. 10% to 15% of the sample is in the top ten clones. Sequenced sample: PBMCs or T cells enriched from blood (not recorded which). The source is a woman aged 60-75 years who had recovered from COVID-19.

The chain combines TRBV27 with TRBJ1-6; 7 nucleotides match TRBD1. After removal of 2 bases from V and 10 bases from J, the junction contained 8 bases not matched to a gene. The germline CDR1 and CDR2 sequences are MNHEY and SMNVEV (reference sequence). This CDR3 contains 15 residues. In DNA, the CDR3 is TGTGCCAGCAGTTTAGTCTCGACAGGGACGTCACCCCTCCACTTT. Its protein product is CASSLVSTGTSPLHF.

This clone was observed a handful of times. V usage is TRBV29-1 and J usage is TRBJ1-1; 10 bases fit TRBD1. The length of the CDR3 is 13 residues. V trimming: 6 bases; J trimming: 4 bases; junction bases outside the gene matches: 5. CDR1 is SQVTM and CDR2 is ANQGSEA in the germline V gene. The CDR3 reads CSVRDRGTTEAFF. For the CDR3, the DNA is TGCAGCGTGCGGGACAGGGGAACCACTGAAGCTTTCTTT.

The chain couples TRBV6-5 to TRBJ2-7; possible D gene TRBD2, 6 bases. V was cut by 4 bases and J by 2 bases, with 15 bases left in between. From germline, CDR1 is MNHEY and CDR2 SVGAGI. CDR3 length: 15 residues. CDR3 region: CASSSSGAAPYEQYF. The CDR3 coding sequence is TGTGCCAGCAGTTCCTCGGGAGCAGCTCCCTACGAGCAGTACTTC.